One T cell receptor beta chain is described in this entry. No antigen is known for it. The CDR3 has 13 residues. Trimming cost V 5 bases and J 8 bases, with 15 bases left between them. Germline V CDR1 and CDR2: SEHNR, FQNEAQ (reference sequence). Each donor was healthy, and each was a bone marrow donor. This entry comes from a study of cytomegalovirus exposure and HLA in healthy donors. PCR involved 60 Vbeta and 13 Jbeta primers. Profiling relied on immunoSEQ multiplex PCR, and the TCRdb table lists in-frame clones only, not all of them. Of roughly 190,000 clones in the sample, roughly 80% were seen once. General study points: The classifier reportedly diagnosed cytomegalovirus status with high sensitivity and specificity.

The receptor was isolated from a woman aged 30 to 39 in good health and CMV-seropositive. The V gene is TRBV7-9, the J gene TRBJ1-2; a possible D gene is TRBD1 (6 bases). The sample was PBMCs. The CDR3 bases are TGTGCCAGCAGCGCCCTACAGGGCTGGGGCTACACCTTC. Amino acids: CASSALQGWGYTF. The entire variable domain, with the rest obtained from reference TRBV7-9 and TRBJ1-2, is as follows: DTGVSQNPRHKITKRGQNVTFRCDPISEHNRLYWYRQTLGQGPEFLTYFQNEAQLEKSRLLSDRFSAERPKGSFSTLEIQRTEQGDSAMYLCASSALQGWGYTFGSGTRLTVV.